One sample yielded the 20 T cell receptor beta chains listed below, sequenced in a study of control samples from healthy donors and cancer patients. Sequencing was performed with immunoSEQ multiplex PCR; in TCRdb, only in-frame clones are kept and a portion is missing. The sample holds roughly 130,000 clones; more than 80% are singletons and the top ten take more than 2%. Material for sequencing was blood. These receptors all stem from a man younger than 35 in good health.

The chain recombines TRBV6-6 with TRBJ1-2; no reliable D call. Trimming removed 2 bases at V and 7 bases at J, with 2 bases between. This CDR3 contains 10 residues. Looked up from germline, CDR1 is MNHNY and CDR2 is SVGAGI (reference sequence). The CDR3 coding sequence is TGTGCCAGCAGTTACAGTGGCTACACCTTC. Its protein product is CASSYSGYTF.

This rearrangement joins TRBV3-1 (or the pseudogene TRBV3-2) to TRBJ2-2; D assignment may be TRBD1 or TRBD2 (5 bases each). Trimming cost V 6 bases and J 0 bases, with 11 bases left between them. Looked up from germline, CDR1 is LGHDT and CDR2 is YNNKEL (reference sequence). The CDR3 has 15 amino acids. CDR3 in DNA: TGTGCCAGCAGTACCGGGACGGCGAACACCGGGGAGCTGTTTTTT. Protein: CASSTGTANTGELFF.

The chain links TRBV6-2 or TRBV6-3 to TRBJ2-1, with 8 nucleotides matching TRBD2. The germline CDR1 and CDR2 sequences are MNHEY and SVGEGT. V lost 6 bases and J lost 5; bases outside the gene matches: 6. The CDR3 sequence is 14 residues long. The CDR3 reads CASSLLAGHNEQFF. The CDR3 region has the DNA TGTGCCAGCAGCTTGCTAGCGGGTCACAATGAGCAGTTCTTC.

The genes are TRBV18 and TRBJ2-1, with 13 bases identical to TRBD2. CDR1 and CDR2 (germline): KGHSH, LQKENI. The CDR3 sequence is 17 residues long. The V segment lost 0 bases and the J segment 3 bases; nucleotides outside the gene matches: 2. CDR3 coding DNA: TGTGCCAGCTCACCACCGGGACTAGCGGGGAACTACAATGAGCAGTTCTTC. Translated: CASSPPGLAGNYNEQFF. The variable domain in full, with the rest retrieved from reference TRBV18 and TRBJ2-1, is NAGVMQNPRHLVRRRGQEARLRCSPMKGHSHVYWYRQLPEEGLKFMVYLQKENIIDESGMPKERFSAEFPKEGPSILRIQQVVRGDSAAYFCASSPPGLAGNYNEQFFGPGTRLTVL.

The CDR3 is CAWTTGGRGELFF. The CDR3 nucleotides are TGTGCCTGGACTACCGGGGGGCGCGGGGAGCTGTTTTTT. The gene calls are TRBV30 and TRBJ2-2, with D perhaps matching TRBD2 (7 bases). V was pared by 4 bases and J by 7 bases, with 13 bases between. The CDR3 totals 13 residues. Germline values: CDR1 GTSNPN, CDR2 SVGIG (reference sequence).

The chain couples TRBV7-3 to TRBJ2-3, with 7 positions matching TRBD2. J was trimmed by 2 bases and V by 5 bases; bases with no gene match: 7. The CDR3 covers 15 residues. CDR1 is SGHTA and CDR2 is FQGTGA in the germline V gene. The CDR3 nucleotides are TGTGCCAGCAGCCCGTGGGGGGGAACCACAGATACGCAGTATTTT. Encoded protein: CASSPWGGTTDTQYF.

The chain recombines TRBV27 with TRBJ2-3; no firm D call. The V gene's germline CDR1 is MNHEY and CDR2 SMNVEV (reference sequence). CDR3 length: 15 amino acids. Between the trimmed V and J ends, which lost 4 bases and 2 bases, there was a span of 13 bases. The CDR3 protein is CASSSVQISTDTQYF. CDR3 sequence (DNA): TGTGCCAGCAGTTCTGTCCAGATCTCCACAGATACGCAGTATTTT.

On this clone: Germline is not matched at one junction end, which may reflect a read error. The chain uses TRBV5-6 and TRBJ2-3, with 9 bases aligning to TRBD2. Germline values: CDR1 SGHDT, CDR2 YYEEEE. The CDR3 runs 16 residues. The chain's CDR3 is CASSSWVGTSRDTQYF. The DNA of the CDR3 is TGTGCCAGCAGCTCTTGGGTAGGGACTAGCAGAGATACGCAGTATTTT.

The rearrangement links TRBV19 to TRBJ2-3; D might be TRBD2 (5 bases). Germline values: CDR1 LNHDA, CDR2 SQIVND (reference sequence). Trimming cost V 7 bases and J 6 bases, with 23 bases left between them. This CDR3 contains 16 residues. CDR3 DNA: TGTGCCAGTAAGGGTGGTAGAGGGATTCAGTGGGATACGCAGTATTTT. The encoded protein is CASKGGRGIQWDTQYF.

The gene calls are TRBV5-1 and TRBJ1-1; no reliable D call. V dropped 0 bases and J dropped 1 base, with 7 bases sitting between them. The CDR3 loop spans 14 amino acids. In germline, CDR1 is SGHRS, CDR2 YFSETQ. The CDR3 coding sequence is TGCGCCAGCAGCTTGGGGTCACAGAACACTGAAGCTTTCTTT. This encodes CASSLGSQNTEAFF.

This chain connects TRBV12-3 or TRBV12-4 to TRBJ2-3; D not certain. V was shortened by 7 bases and J by 2 bases, with 10 bases between the two germline ends. This CDR3 has 13 amino acids. The CDR3 loop is CASTTLVTDTQYF. In DNA form, the CDR3 reads TGTGCCAGCACAACTCTAGTCACAGATACGCAGTATTTT.

This chain uses TRBV13 with TRBJ2-7; the match to TRBD2 covers 10 bases. CDR3 length: 15 amino acids. The ends lost 5 bases at V and 3 bases at J; junction bases unmatched: 7. Germline V lookup: CDR1 PRHDT, CDR2 FYEKMQ (reference sequence). CDR3 loop: CASSRRTSGNYEQYV. The CDR3 nucleotides are TGTGCCAGCAGCCGCCGGACTAGCGGAAACTACGAGCAGTACGTC.

The rearrangement joins TRBV4-1 to TRBJ2-1; D remains ambiguous. Germline CDR1 and CDR2: MGHRA and YSYEKL. The ends were cut back, 4 bases at V and 8 bases at J, with 9 bases in the middle. The CDR3 covers 12 residues. CDR3 residues: CASSRPADEQFF. The CDR3 DNA reads TGCGCCAGCAGCCGTCCGGCGGATGAGCAGTTCTTC.

This clone came up once. V gene TRBV11-2 combines with J gene TRBJ2-7; D uncertain. V lost 1 base, J lost 0 bases, and 10 bases lay in between. The CDR3 totals 15 residues. The germline gives CDR1 SGHAT, CDR2 FQNNGV. CDR3 loop: CASSLGSGSSYEQYV. CDR3 sequence (DNA): TGTGCCAGCAGCTTAGGATCCGGCAGCTCCTACGAGCAGTACGTC.

The chain couples TRBV7-3 to TRBJ2-1, with 8 bases that match TRBD2. Germline V lookup: CDR1 SGHTA, CDR2 FQGTGA. The J segment lost 2 bases and the V segment lost 5 bases, leaving 5 bases of the junction unmatched. The CDR3 consists of 15 residues. CDR3 loop: CASSAGGYTYNEQFF. DNA for the CDR3: TGTGCCAGCAGCGCGGGGGGTTATACCTACAATGAGCAGTTCTTC.

This clone came up a few times. This chain joins TRBV9 and TRBJ2-3, with D possibly being TRBD2 (6 bases). The CDR3 covers 15 residues. The germline V and J ends were trimmed by 4 bases and 2 bases, with 14 bases remaining between them. Looked up from germline, CDR1 is SGDLS and CDR2 is YYNGEE. CDR3 DNA: TGTGCCAGCAGCCACGGCGGGAAGACCACAGATACGCAGTATTTT. Its translation: CASSHGGKTTDTQYF.

The CDR3 is CASSLGGLAGNEQFF. The CDR3 nucleotides read TGTGCCAGCAGCTTAGGGGGACTAGCGGGGAATGAGCAGTTCTTC. This chain uses TRBV7-2 with TRBJ2-1, with 13 bases fitting TRBD2. The CDR3 contains 15 residues. Per germline, CDR1 SGHTA and CDR2 FQGNSA. V lost 1 base, J lost 7 bases, and 1 base stayed unmatched.

CDR3: CASSGTSTANTEAFF. As DNA, the CDR3 is TGCGCCAGCAGCGGGACTTCCACGGCGAACACTGAAGCTTTCTTT. The rearrangement joins TRBV5-1 to TRBJ1-1; perhaps TRBD1 as D (5 bases). The germline V and J ends were trimmed by 4 bases and 1 base, with 14 bases remaining between them. The CDR3 length is 15 residues. Germline loops: CDR1 SGHRS, CDR2 YFSETQ.

This clone was seen only a few times. The V gene is TRBV6-4, the J gene TRBJ2-3; 16 bases map to TRBD2. The V gene's germline CDR1 is MRHNA and CDR2 SNTAGT. CDR3 length: 16 amino acids. V shed 2 bases, J shed 4 bases, and the junction held 0 bases outside the gene matches. CDR3 sequence (DNA): TGTGCCAGCAGTGACGGGACTAGCGGGGGGGCAGATACGCAGTATTTT. The encoded protein is CASSDGTSGGADTQYF.

The chain carries TRBV19 and TRBJ2-1, with 7 bases aligning to TRBD1. Germline V gene data show CDR1 as LNHDA and CDR2 as SQIVND (reference sequence). V lost 5 bases and J lost 4; bases outside the gene matches: 8. The CDR3 runs 15 residues. As DNA, the CDR3 is TGTGCCAGTAGTGAAGACAGGGTCTGGTACAATGAGCAGTTCTTC. Translated, it gives CASSEDRVWYNEQFF.